Following are 4 T cell receptor beta chains from one sample sequenced in a study of radiotherapy plus CTLA-4 blockade in lung cancer. This table comes from immunoSEQ multiplex PCR, and its TCRdb copy is limited to in-frame clones, with some not included. This sample has roughly 45,000 clones, with around 63% found just once. Material: peripheral blood, obtained from a patient treated with radiotherapy plus ipilimumab. These receptors originate from a human donor with non-small cell lung cancer who had a partial response to radiotherapy plus ipilimumab.

The chain recombines TRBV6-1 with TRBJ2-5; TRBD1 might be the D (5 bases). With 6 bases removed from V and 0 bases from J, the gap between germline ends came to 14 bases. The CDR3 runs to 15 residues. Germline CDR1 MNHNS, CDR2 SASEGT. This CDR3 is CASRLFDRNQETQYF. The CDR3 DNA sequence: TGTGCCAGCAGACTTTTTGACAGAAACCAAGAGACCCAGTACTTC.

This clone was detected only a few times. The chain joins TRBV6-5 to TRBJ2-1, with D perhaps TRBD2 (5 bases). The germline CDR1 and CDR2 sequences are MNHEY and SVGAGI. The V gene lost 6 bases and the J gene lost 2 bases, with 11 bases spanning the gap. The CDR3 covers 14 residues. The CDR3 DNA reads TGTGCCAGCAGGGTCGGACTTGCCTACAATGAGCAGTTCTTC. It translates to CASRVGLAYNEQFF.

This clone was seen a single time. This chain joins TRBV4-2 and TRBJ2-1; 9 bases are a match to TRBD2. CDR3 length: 16 residues. Germline CDR1 LGHNA, CDR2 YNFKEQ. V was pared by 0 bases and J by 9 bases, with 9 bases of the junction left unmatched. CDR3 nucleotide sequence: TGTGCCAGCAGCCAAGATGTGCGGGGGGGCCGCGGTGAGCAGTTCTTC. Its translation is CASSQDVRGGRGEQFF.

This rearrangement joins TRBV9 to TRBJ2-7; 10 nucleotides line up with TRBD2. The V gene end was trimmed by 0 bases and the J gene end by 3 bases; junction bases not matched to a gene: 3. In germline, CDR1 is SGDLS, CDR2 YYNGEE. The CDR3 runs 15 residues. CDR3: CASSVGLAGDYEQYF. In nucleotides, the CDR3 is TGTGCCAGCAGCGTAGGGCTAGCGGGGGACTACGAGCAGTACTTC.